This T cell receptor beta chain was retrieved from a study of blood T cell repertoires in COVID-19. Assay: immunoSEQ multiplex PCR; the TCRdb copy retains only in-frame clones and omits some. Found here are approximately 27,000 clones, around four fifths of them singletons; the top ten hold over 60%. The CDR3 spans 15 residues. CDR1 and CDR2 from the germline V gene are SGHNT and YENEEA. V lost 4 bases to trimming and J lost 1 base; unmatched junction nucleotides: 3. Sequences were obtained from peripheral blood. The V call is TRBV11-3, the J call TRBJ2-3; the match to TRBD1 covers 9 bases. This receptor was identified in an older man with acute or convalescent COVID-19. The chain's CDR3 is CASSSGQGGTDTQYF. DNA of the CDR3: TGTGCCAGCAGCTCGGGACAGGGTGGCACAGATACGCAGTATTTT.